The sample holds one count of the clone carrying this T cell receptor beta chain. Its antigen is unidentified. The CDR3 has 18 amino acids. Germline trimming cut 3 bases from V and 0 bases from J; bases unmatched to any gene: 11. In germline, CDR1 is MGHRA, CDR2 YSYEKL. These data come from a study of cytomegalovirus exposure and HLA in healthy donors. Study summary: Early on, a data release was issued that held roughly 86 million unique TCRs from HLA-typed donors. Regarding the study as a whole: The authors enumerated 150 to 200 TCR beta chains as linked to cytomegalovirus. An ancestry cluster, one associated with Asian ancestry, reportedly showed fewer N-insertions than the approximately 660-donor mean in a later analysis.

The primer mix had 60 Vbeta and 13 Jbeta primers. Generated by immunoSEQ multiplex PCR, the TCRdb table keeps only in-frame clones and is missing some. Of more than 95,000 clones detected, 77% appear once; the ten largest clones hold more than 10%. The V and J genes are TRBV4-1 and TRBJ2-1; 7 bases align to TRBD2. Sequencing was carried out using PBMCs. The TCR originated in a woman aged 40 to 50 in good health and CMV-seropositive. CDR3: CASSQADMGLTSYNEQFF. The CDR3 nucleotides read TGCGCCAGCAGCCAGGCTGACATGGGACTAACCTCCTACAATGAGCAGTTCTTC.